These 9 T cell receptor beta chains originate from one sample sequenced in a study of blood T cell repertoires in COVID-19. Data came from immunoSEQ multiplex PCR; TCRdb stores just in-frame clones and leaves some out. This table has tens of thousands of clones, under 80% appearing once. Material: peripheral blood. The source is a human donor in a cohort sampled during active COVID-19.

J is TRBJ2-2 and V is TRBV9, with TRBD1 as a possible D gene (5 bases). The V gene lost 1 base and the J gene lost 4 bases, with 11 bases spanning the gap. The germline V gene encodes CDR1 SGDLS and CDR2 YYNGEE. The CDR3 runs to 15 residues. DNA of the CDR3: TGTGCCAGCAGCGTAAGTACAGGTGGCACCGGGGAGCTGTTTTTT. Amino acids: CASSVSTGGTGELFF. Based on the CDR3 plus reference TRBV9 and TRBJ2-2, the full variable domain is DSGVTQTPKHLITATGQRVTLRCSPRSGDLSVYWYQQSLDQGLQFLIQYYNGEERAKGNILERFSAQQFPDLHSELNLSSLELGDSALYFCASSVSTGGTGELFFGEGSRLTVL.

J is TRBJ1-2 and V is TRBV5-4, with D uncertain. The V and J ends lost 4 bases and 4 bases respectively, with 8 bases between them. Germline-derived CDR1 and CDR2 are SGHNT and YYREEE (reference sequence). The CDR3 is made up of 12 amino acids. DNA of the CDR3: TGTGCCAGCAGCAAGCTTACCTATGGCTACACCTTC. Residues: CASSKLTYGYTF.

This chain links TRBV6-1 with TRBJ2-2; tentative D call: TRBD1 (5 bases). Germline values: CDR1 MNHNS, CDR2 SASEGT. Trimming left V 2 bases short and J 4 bases short, with 23 bases between. This CDR3 has 19 amino acids. The CDR3 bases are TGTGCCAGCAGTGAAAAGTGGATTGGGGCCTGGGTGGGCACCGGGGAGCTGTTTTTT. Protein product: CASSEKWIGAWVGTGELFF.

The rearrangement joins TRBV3-1 (or the pseudogene TRBV3-2) to TRBJ2-6; D is ambiguous. This CDR3 contains 17 residues. The V gene lost 4 bases and the J gene lost 1 base, with 14 bases spanning the gap. Germline values: CDR1 LGHDT, CDR2 YNNKEL (reference sequence). The CDR3 region has the DNA TGTGCCAGCAGCCCTGGCCACACGTCTTCTGGGGCCAACGTCCTGACTTTC. Amino acids: CASSPGHTSSGANVLTF.

V and J are TRBV9 and TRBJ1-2; no firm D call. The germline V gene encodes CDR1 SGDLS and CDR2 YYNGEE. Trimming took 4 bases from V and 2 from J, leaving 15 bases between them. There are 15 residues in the CDR3. CDR3 nucleotide sequence: TGTGCCAGCAGCCCAAGCGGGCGACTCAACTATGGCTACACCTTC. It specifies CASSPSGRLNYGYTF.

Only a few counts were recorded for this clone. The rearrangement uses TRBV10-2 and TRBJ2-1, with 10 bases lining up with TRBD2. This CDR3 comprises 19 residues. V shed 3 bases and J 2 bases; nucleotides not matched to a gene: 13. Germline V lookup: CDR1 WSHSY, CDR2 SAAADI. The CDR3 DNA reads TGCGCCAGCAGTGAAGGTTGGGTTAGCGGGGGGACGGCCTACAATGAGCAGTTCTTC. Amino acid sequence: CASSEGWVSGGTAYNEQFF.

The rearrangement links TRBV28 to TRBJ1-4, with D tentatively TRBD1 (6 bases). Looked up from germline, CDR1 is MDHEN and CDR2 is SYDVKM. The CDR3 totals 14 residues. V lost 8 bases and J 3 bases, leaving 13 bases between the germline ends. The CDR3, as DNA: TGTGCCAGCCTGGCGGGGGCGGCTAATGAAAAACTGTTTTTT. This gives the protein CASLAGAANEKLFF.

This clone showed up just a few times. The chain carries TRBV11-2 and TRBJ1-6, with a tentative D call TRBD1 (5 bases). The CDR3 has 15 amino acids. Looked up from germline, CDR1 is SGHAT and CDR2 is FQNNGV. The V end was cut by 8 bases, the J end by 0 bases, with 11 bases between. The DNA for the CDR3 is TGTGCCAGCGGGGGAGGGAGCTCCTATAATTCACCCCTCCACTTT. This sequence encodes CASGGGSSYNSPLHF.

The rearrangement uses TRBV7-8 and TRBJ2-1; unclear D gene. Per the germline V gene, CDR1 is SGHVS and CDR2 is FQNEAQ. The CDR3 runs 15 residues. V was cut by 4 bases and J by 1 base, with 11 bases left in between. The CDR3 reads CASSYTRFSYNEQFF. The CDR3 nucleotides read TGTGCCAGCAGCTACACGAGGTTTTCCTACAATGAGCAGTTCTTC.